This entry concerns a single T cell receptor (beta chain). The table lists this clonotype with a few counts. Its antigen specificity is not known. Nothing much larger sits one base from this clone, and base qualities are not available. The data are from a study of T-cell memory formation after mild COVID-19 (dated by TCRdb to 2020 to 2022). Some background on the complete study: TCR sequence clusters from the two donors were largely donor specific. Two young, previously healthy adult volunteers made up the cohort, one male and one female. T-cell clones expanding and contracting after mild COVID-19 in two donors were tracked by longitudinal TCRalpha and TCRbeta repertoire sequencing. Findings and caveats that apply to the study as a whole: Only a couple of mild cases were covered by the study, and larger cohorts that include severe cases with pre-infection samples were considered necessary. Clones that contracted from day 15 to 85 showed balanced CD4/CD8 phenotypes, whereas a second wave of clones that expanded from day 15 to 37 leaned towards CD4+. Some responding clones were found in pre-infection memory, which suggests that pre-existing cross-reactive memory T cells took part in the SARS-CoV-2 response. SARS-CoV-2 specificity of the second-wave clones peaking on day 37 was not confirmed. Contracting CD4+ clones turned up mainly in the CM and EM memory subsets, whereas EMRA was where CD8+ clones were enriched.

PBMCs were isolated by Ficoll-Paque density gradient centrifugation. Deletion took 5 bases off V and 10 bases off J, with a span of 15 bases between the germline ends. The CDR3 goes from the cysteine to the phenylalanine over 13 residues. The read is trimmed to its CDR3 DNA, 39 bases read in frame from base 1. Sequencing relied on an Illumina NovaSeq 6000. Using 5'RACE with constant-segment primers, TCRalpha and TCRbeta cDNA libraries were constructed, with sample barcodes and unique molecular identifiers added in the process. Trizol reagent was used to extract RNA from every sample. Libraries were amplified in two PCR steps, with a second sample barcode and Illumina TruSeq adapters added in the second step. The libraries were sequenced on an Illumina NovaSeq using 2 x 150 bp paired-end reads. In the paper's pipeline: Reads were demultiplexed and collapsed into UMI-guided consensus sequences with migec v1.2.7. Using mixcr v2.1.11, UMI consensuses were aligned to TRA and TRB V and J templates and then assembled into clonotypes. Clonotypes were classified as expanded or contracted when called significant by both edgeR and NoisET, with noise models trained on biological replicates. For edgeR calls, a false discovery rate-adjusted p below 0.01 and a log2 fold-change threshold of 1 were applied. As an exploratory analysis of dynamics, max-normalized trajectories of the 1000 most abundant clonotypes were examined with PCA combined with hierarchical clustering. Separately sequenced CD4+ and CD8+ repertoires were used to assign the CD4 or CD8 phenotype of responding clones. The public reads were reanalyzed by TCRdb: fastp trimming at Q25, MiXCR alignment, in-frame beta chains only. Rows with a matching CDR3 protein are joined into one entry that keeps the most common DNA and genes. The authors' filters were not applied to this entry. The sample yields 40,000 to 60,000 distinct CDR3 sequences; around 9.7% were counted once. 10% to 15% of the sample is held by the ten biggest clonotypes.

The receptor chain draws on TRBV12-3 or TRBV12-4 and TRBJ2-1; TRBD1 could be the D gene, as 6 bases match. This clonotype was obtained from an adult woman who had mild COVID-19 (a few samples of this study predate the infection). The sample titles of this study are shuffled in the database, so cell type and time point are left out; the donor was told from shared clones. The sequenced sample was PBMCs or a T cell subset sorted from them (not recorded which). Read as DNA, the sequence is TGTGCCAGCAGTAGTATCGACAGGAGGGAGCAGTTCTTC. Protein translation: CASSSIDRREQFF.